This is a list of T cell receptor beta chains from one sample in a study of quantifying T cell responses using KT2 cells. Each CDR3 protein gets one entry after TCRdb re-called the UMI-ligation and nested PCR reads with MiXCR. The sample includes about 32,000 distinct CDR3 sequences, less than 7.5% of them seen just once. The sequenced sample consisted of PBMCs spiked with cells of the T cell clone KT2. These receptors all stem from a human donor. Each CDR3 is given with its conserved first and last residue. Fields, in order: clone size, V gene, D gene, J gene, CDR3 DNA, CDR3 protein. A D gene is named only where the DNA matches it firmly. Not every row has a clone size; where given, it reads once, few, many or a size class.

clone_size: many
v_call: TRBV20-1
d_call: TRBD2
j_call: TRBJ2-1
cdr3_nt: TGCAGTGCTCCATGGGCTAGCGGGGACAATGAGCAGTTCTTC
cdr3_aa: CSAPWASGDNEQFF

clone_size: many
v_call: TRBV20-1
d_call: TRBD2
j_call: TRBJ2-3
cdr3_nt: TGCAGTGCTAGTCGACTAGCGGGATCTAGCACAGATACGCAGTATTTT
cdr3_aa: CSASRLAGSSTDTQYF

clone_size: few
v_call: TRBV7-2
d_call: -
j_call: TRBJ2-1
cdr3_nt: TGTGCCAGCAGCTCCTTTTCCGGGACGGTGGGCGGGTACAATGAGCAGTTCTTC
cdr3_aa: CASSSFSGTVGGYNEQFF

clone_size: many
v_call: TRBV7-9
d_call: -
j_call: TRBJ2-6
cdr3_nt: TGTGCCAGCAAATCGTTTGGGGCCAACGTCCTGACTTTC
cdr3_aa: CASKSFGANVLTF

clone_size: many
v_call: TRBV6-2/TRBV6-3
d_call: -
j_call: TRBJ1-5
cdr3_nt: TGTGCCAGCACCTTACAAGGGTTGGGGAATCAGCCCCAGCATTTT
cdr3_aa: CASTLQGLGNQPQHF

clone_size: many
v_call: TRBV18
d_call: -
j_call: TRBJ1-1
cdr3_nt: TGTGCCAGCTCACCATCCGATATGAACACTGAAGCTTTCTTT
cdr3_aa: CASSPSDMNTEAFF

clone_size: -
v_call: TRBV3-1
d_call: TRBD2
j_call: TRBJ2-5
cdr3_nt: TGTGCCAGCAGCCCCCGGGGCGCGGGGGGCATCCAAGAGACCCAGTACTTC
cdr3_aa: CASSPRGAGGIQETQYF

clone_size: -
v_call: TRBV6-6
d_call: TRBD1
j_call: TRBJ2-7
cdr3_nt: TGTGCCAGCAAACAGGGGTACAGGGGGAGTTTCGAGCAGTACTTC
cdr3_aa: CASKQGYRGSFEQYF

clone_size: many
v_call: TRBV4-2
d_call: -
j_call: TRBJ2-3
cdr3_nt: TGTGCCAGCAGCCAAGTCCGAACCGCAGATACGCAGTATTTT
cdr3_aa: CASSQVRTADTQYF

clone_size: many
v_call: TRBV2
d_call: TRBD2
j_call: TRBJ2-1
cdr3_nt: TGTGCCAGTGTGGGACTAGCGGGAGGGATTGGTGAGCAGTTCTTC
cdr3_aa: CASVGLAGGIGEQFF

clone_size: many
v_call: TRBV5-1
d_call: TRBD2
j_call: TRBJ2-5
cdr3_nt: TGCGCCAGCAGCTTAGGGACTAGCGGGCGAGAGACCCAGTACTTC
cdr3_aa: CASSLGTSGRETQYF

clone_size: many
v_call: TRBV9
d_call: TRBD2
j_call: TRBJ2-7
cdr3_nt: TGTGCCAGCAGCGTTGGGACTAGCGGGGACGCCGAGCAGTACTTC
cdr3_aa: CASSVGTSGDAEQYF

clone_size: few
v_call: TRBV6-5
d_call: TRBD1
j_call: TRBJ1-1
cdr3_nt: TGTGCCAGCAGAAAATCGGGATCCGGGACAGGGTCTGAAGCTTTCTTT
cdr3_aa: CASRKSGSGTGSEAFF

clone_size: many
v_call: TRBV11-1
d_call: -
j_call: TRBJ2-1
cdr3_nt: TGTGCCAGCAGCTTACAGTCTGGGTCCTACAATGAGCAGTTCTTC
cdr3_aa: CASSLQSGSYNEQFF

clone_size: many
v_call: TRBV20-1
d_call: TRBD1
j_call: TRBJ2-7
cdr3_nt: TGCAGTGCTAGAAAGGGACAGGGGGTACGCGAGCAGTACTTC
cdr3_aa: CSARKGQGVREQYF

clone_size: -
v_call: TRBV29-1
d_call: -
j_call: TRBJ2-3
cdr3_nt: TGCAGCGTTCACCAAGGATCGCGGTCCACAGATACGCAGTATTTT
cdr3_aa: CSVHQGSRSTDTQYF

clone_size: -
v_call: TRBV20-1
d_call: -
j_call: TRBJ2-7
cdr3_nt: TGCAGTGCTAGAGATCGTCAGGGGACCCCATCGATCCCCGGGCAGTACTTC
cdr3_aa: CSARDRQGTPSIPGQYF

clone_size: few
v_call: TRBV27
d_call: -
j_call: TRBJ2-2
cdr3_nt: TGTGCCAGCAGTACCGAATATTCCCGAGTACCCGGGGAGCTGTTTTTT
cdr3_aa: CASSTEYSRVPGELFF

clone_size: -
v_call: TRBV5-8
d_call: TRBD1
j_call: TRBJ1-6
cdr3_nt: TGTGCCAGCAGCCGGAACAGGGGAACGCATTCACCCCTCCACTTT
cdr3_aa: CASSRNRGTHSPLHF

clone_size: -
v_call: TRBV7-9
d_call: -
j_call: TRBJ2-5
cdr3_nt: TGTGCCAGCAGCGCCGGGGGCGGGATCAAGGAGACCCAGTACTTC
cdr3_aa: CASSAGGGIKETQYF

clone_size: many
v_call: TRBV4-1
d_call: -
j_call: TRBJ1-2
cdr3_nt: TGCGCCAGCAGCCAAGAGGTGGGAGGGCAACGTGGCTACACCTTC
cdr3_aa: CASSQEVGGQRGYTF

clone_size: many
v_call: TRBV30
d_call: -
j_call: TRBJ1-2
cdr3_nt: TGTGCCTGGAGTACAGGATCTAACTATGGCTACACCTTC
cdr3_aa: CAWSTGSNYGYTF

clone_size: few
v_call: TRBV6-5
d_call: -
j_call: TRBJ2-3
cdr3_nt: TGTGCCAGCAGTTACTCTCGCGGGGCCAGCACAGATACGCAGTATTTT
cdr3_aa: CASSYSRGASTDTQYF

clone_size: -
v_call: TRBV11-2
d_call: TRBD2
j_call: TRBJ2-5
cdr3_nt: TGTGCCAGCAGCTTAATGCTAGCGGGGGGCCAAGAGACCCAGTACTTC
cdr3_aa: CASSLMLAGGQETQYF

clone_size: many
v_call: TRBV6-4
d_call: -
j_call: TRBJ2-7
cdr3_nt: TGTGCCAGCAGTCGGGACGGATCCTACGAGCAGTACTTC
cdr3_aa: CASSRDGSYEQYF

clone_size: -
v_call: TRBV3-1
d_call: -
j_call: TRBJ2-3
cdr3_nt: TGTGCCAGCAGCCAAGGTGGGAGAAGCACAGATACGCAGTATTTT
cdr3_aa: CASSQGGRSTDTQYF

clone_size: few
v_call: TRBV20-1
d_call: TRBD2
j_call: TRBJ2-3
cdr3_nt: TGCAGCACTCTATCGGCGGGGGGGCTTGGCACAGATACGCAGTATTTT
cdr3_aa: CSTLSAGGLGTDTQYF

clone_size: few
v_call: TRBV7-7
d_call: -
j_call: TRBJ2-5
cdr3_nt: TGTGCTAGCAGCTTAGCAGGGGTTGAGGGTAGAGAGACCCAGTACTTC
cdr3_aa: CASSLAGVEGRETQYF

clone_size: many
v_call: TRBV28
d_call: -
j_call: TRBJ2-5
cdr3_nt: TGTGCCAGCAGCCCCCCGTTTGCAGGGTACCAAGAGACCCAGTACTTC
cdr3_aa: CASSPPFAGYQETQYF